Below are 30 T cell receptor beta chains sequenced from a single sample in a study of CD8 T cells in ankylosing spondylitis. Via MiXCR, TCRdb re-called the 5' RACE reads, giving one row per CDR3 protein. The table lists some 130,000 distinct CDR3 sequences, about 8% of them singletons. The sample taken for sequencing was synovial fluid, either unsorted or a sorted T cell fraction (not recorded which). These receptors were collected from a male donor with ankylosing spondylitis.

At least ten counts were recorded for this clonotype. In DNA, the CDR3 is TGTGCCAGCAGCCAGGCCTGGGGGGGTCAGCCCCAGCATTTT. Translation gives CASSQAWGGQPQHF. This rearrangement joins TRBV6-1 to TRBJ1-5, with TRBD1 as a possible D gene (5 bases). V gave up 6 bases and J gave up 6 bases, with 15 bases separating them. The CDR3 covers 14 residues. Looked up from germline, CDR1 is MNHNS and CDR2 is SASEGT.

This clonotype has at least ten counts. The rearrangement joins TRBV7-3 to TRBJ1-1; 8 nucleotides align to TRBD1. This CDR3 is built from 14 residues. The germline gives CDR1 SGHTA, CDR2 FQGTGA. Unmatched junction bases numbered 8, after V lost 5 bases and J lost 6 bases. The CDR3 nucleotides are TGTGCCAGCAGCCCTAGGACAGGGCTGGCTGAAGCTTTCTTT. It is translated as CASSPRTGLAEAFF.

This clonotype turned up a few times. The chain links TRBV12-3 or TRBV12-4 to TRBJ1-1; TRBD1 aligns across 7 bases. V was pared by 4 bases and J by 4 bases, with 6 bases of the junction left unmatched. The CDR3 consists of 14 residues. CDR3 loop: CASSSSGTATEAFF. The CDR3 DNA reads TGTGCCAGCAGTTCCTCCGGGACAGCCACTGAAGCTTTCTTT.

This clonotype was seen at least ten times. The chain links TRBV5-1 to TRBJ2-6; tentatively, D is TRBD1 or TRBD2 (5 bases each). In germline, CDR1 is SGHRS, CDR2 YFSETQ. This CDR3 has 16 amino acids. The V end lost 2 bases, the J end lost 0 bases, and 9 bases lay between the germline ends. The CDR3: CASSFDGGSGANVLTF. The CDR3 DNA reads as TGCGCCAGCAGCTTCGATGGGGGCTCTGGGGCCAACGTCCTGACTTTC.

This clonotype has a handful of counts. The chain recombines TRBV6-1 with TRBJ1-6; D possibly corresponds to TRBD1 (6 bases). V shed 5 bases and J shed 9 bases, with 20 bases lying between them. CDR1 is MNHNS, CDR2 SASEGT, per germline. The CDR3 loop spans 16 amino acids. The CDR3 region has the DNA TGTGCCAGCAGTATCGCCCAGGGGCCCGGGGGTTCACCCCTCCACTTT. Its protein is CASSIAQGPGGSPLHF.

There are a few counts of this clonotype. The V and J genes are TRBV19 and TRBJ2-3; D ambiguous. The length of the CDR3 is 15 residues. CDR1 LNHDA and CDR2 SQIVND come from the germline V gene (reference sequence). Trimming removed 10 bases at V and 2 bases at J, with 19 bases between. The CDR3 bases are TGTGCCACTCAAGGTCCCCGACTCTACACAGATACGCAGTATTTT. This translates into CATQGPRLYTDTQYF.

This clonotype appeared many times. V gene TRBV3-1 combines with J gene TRBJ1-1, with a weak D call TRBD1 (5 bases). Between the trimmed V and J ends, which lost 0 bases and 3 bases, there was a span of 8 bases. CDR3 size: 14 residues. The germline V gene has CDR1 LGHDT and CDR2 YNNKEL (reference sequence). CDR3 in amino acids: CASSQEGTYTEAFF. CDR3 bases: TGTGCCAGCAGCCAAGAAGGGACCTACACTGAAGCTTTCTTT.

The sample holds a few counts of this clonotype. The CDR3 DNA is TGTGCCAGCAGCTCAGCCTGGGGCAGGCATCAGCCCCAGCATTTT. Translating it yields CASSSAWGRHQPQHF. The chain has TRBV28 and TRBJ1-5; tentative D call: TRBD1 (5 bases). The germline V and J ends were trimmed by 6 bases and 5 bases, with 17 bases remaining between them. Germline V gene lookup returns CDR1 MDHEN and CDR2 SYDVKM. The CDR3 is 15 amino acids.

The chain employs TRBV27 and TRBJ2-1; D gene uncertain. In germline, CDR1 is MNHEY, CDR2 SMNVEV (reference sequence). CDR3 length: 12 residues. V was clipped by 5 bases and J by 4 bases, with 6 bases between them. The CDR3: CASSGYYNEQFF. The CDR3, as DNA: TGTGCCAGCAGTGGCTATTACAATGAGCAGTTCTTC.

This chain connects TRBV4-3 to TRBJ1-2; D remains ambiguous. Trimming cost V 4 bases and J 5 bases, with 14 bases left between them. The CDR3 spans 14 residues. The V gene's germline CDR1 is LGHNA and CDR2 YSLEER. In DNA, the CDR3 is TGCGCCAGCAGCCTATCGGGGTTTCCATATGGCTACACCTTC. Its translation is CASSLSGFPYGYTF.

This clonotype was observed a few times. The V and J genes are TRBV27 and TRBJ2-4, with TRBD2 matching over 7 bases. Germline-derived CDR1 and CDR2 are MNHEY and SMNVEV (reference sequence). With V trimmed by 6 bases and J by 7 bases, 6 bases remained unmatched. This CDR3 region has 13 residues. As DNA, the CDR3 is TGTGCCAGCAGCGGGGGGTCGGCGAACATTCAGTACTTC. Translating it yields CASSGGSANIQYF.

The rearrangement joins TRBV5-8 to TRBJ2-7, with 10 nucleotides matching TRBD2. The V and J ends lost 4 bases and 4 bases, in that order; junction bases with no gene match: 8. Germline lookup yields CDR1 SGHTS and CDR2 YDEGEE. The CDR3 contains 15 residues. The CDR3 sequence is CASSPGTSDGYEQYF. The CDR3 bases are TGTGCCAGCAGCCCTGGGACTAGCGACGGTTACGAGCAGTACTTC.

J is TRBJ2-6 and V is TRBV20-1; unclear D gene. CDR1 is DFQATT, CDR2 SNEGSKA, per germline (reference sequence). The CDR3 runs 18 residues. The V gene lost 5 bases and the J gene lost 0 bases, with 20 bases spanning the gap. Written as DNA, the CDR3 is TGCAGTGCTGCTACCAGGACGGCTTTGAACTCTGGGGCCAACGTCCTGACTTTC. Its protein is CSAATRTALNSGANVLTF.

This clonotype was detected many times. V is TRBV10-3 and J is TRBJ1-6; 7 bases map to TRBD1. Germline CDR1 and CDR2: ENHRY and SYGVKD. The CDR3 is made up of 13 amino acids. V lost 8 bases, J lost 14 bases, and 12 bases stayed unmatched. The CDR3 reads CAISGLQGGSLHF. CDR3 coding DNA: TGTGCCATCTCCGGACTGCAGGGGGGGTCCCTCCACTTT.

This clonotype has more than one count but fewer than ten. The rearrangement joins TRBV11-2 to TRBJ2-3, with 8 nucleotides matching TRBD2. The CDR3 spans 15 residues. With V trimmed by 5 bases and J by 5 bases, 9 bases remained unmatched. Germline assignment: CDR1 SGHAT and CDR2 FQNNGV. The CDR3 DNA reads as TGTGCCAGCAGCCGAGCCCGGGGGGGCGTAGATACGCAGTATTTT. It codes for CASSRARGGVDTQYF. The full variable domain, in which reference TRBV11-2 and TRBJ2-3 provide the parts outside the CDR3, is EAGVAQSPRYKIIEKRQSVAFWCNPISGHATLYWYQQILGQGPKLLIQFQNNGVVDDSQLPKDRFSAERLKGVDSTLKIQPAKLEDSAVYLCASSRARGGVDTQYFGPGTRLTVL.

This clonotype turned up a few times. The V call is TRBV28, the J call TRBJ1-2; tentative D call: TRBD1 (5 bases). CDR3 size: 13 residues. V lost 7 bases, J lost 10 bases, and 19 bases lay in between. CDR1 is MDHEN and CDR2 is SYDVKM in the germline V gene. The CDR3 nucleotides are TGTGCCAGCACCCCGGGACGCTCGATAGCCTACACCTTC. Residues: CASTPGRSIAYTF.

J is TRBJ2-7 and V is TRBV6-1; tentative D call: TRBD2 (5 bases). V lost 6 bases to trimming and J lost 3 bases, with 12 bases between them. Looked up from germline, CDR1 is MNHNS and CDR2 is SASEGT. The CDR3 runs 13 residues. The CDR3: CASSLGLNYEQYF. The CDR3 nucleotides are TGTGCCAGCAGCCTAGGACTCAACTACGAGCAGTACTTC.

The chain has TRBV5-1 and TRBJ1-2; D may be TRBD1 (5 bases). Trimming left V 6 bases short and J 4 bases short, with 19 bases between. Germline CDR1 reads SGHRS; CDR2 reads YFSETQ. The CDR3 loop spans 15 amino acids. Here the CDR3 DNA reads TGCGCCAGCACGGCGGGAGGGGCCCCCCCCTATGGCTACACCTTC. Its protein is CASTAGGAPPYGYTF.

This clonotype was seen more than once but under ten times. CDR3: CASSQEPSTEAFF. CDR3 bases: TGTGCCAGCAGCCAAGAGCCGAGCACTGAAGCTTTCTTT. The V gene is TRBV4-2, the J gene TRBJ1-1; D gene ambiguous. V lost 0 bases to trimming and J lost 4 bases, with 6 bases between them. This CDR3 comprises 13 residues. Germline CDR1 reads LGHNA; CDR2 reads YNFKEQ.

This chain joins TRBV18 and TRBJ2-5; D might be TRBD2 (5 bases). The CDR3 runs to 13 residues. V lost 6 bases, J lost 3 bases, and 11 bases lay in between. Germline V lookup: CDR1 KGHSH, CDR2 LQKENI. CDR3 nucleotides: TGTGCCAGCTCCCCCGGGGTTGAAGAGACCCAGTACTTC. Protein: CASSPGVEETQYF.

In this sample, this clonotype turned up a few times. The rearrangement links TRBV7-2 to TRBJ1-6, with a weak D call TRBD1 (6 bases). The CDR3 sequence is 15 residues long. From germline, CDR1 is SGHTA and CDR2 FQGNSA. Trimming pared 1 base from V and 6 bases from J, leaving 10 bases between. CDR3 region: CASSLGGPINSPLHF. The CDR3 bases are TGTGCCAGCAGCTTAGGGGGGCCGATTAATTCACCCCTCCACTTT.

This clonotype was seen ten or more times. This chain connects TRBV7-9 to TRBJ2-3; D gene unclear. The CDR3 loop spans 13 amino acids. The V and J ends lost 7 bases and 3 bases respectively, with 11 bases between them. From germline, CDR1 is SEHNR and CDR2 FQNEAQ (reference sequence). CDR3 in amino acids: CASIPSGTDTQYF. In DNA form, the CDR3 reads TGTGCCAGCATCCCATCCGGGACAGATACGCAGTATTTT.

At least ten counts were recorded for this clonotype. The chain joins TRBV9 to TRBJ2-1; 11 nucleotides line up with TRBD1. The CDR3 sequence is 16 residues long. Germline values: CDR1 SGDLS, CDR2 YYNGEE. V lost 0 bases to trimming and J lost 8 bases; unmatched junction nucleotides: 7. CDR3 coding DNA: TGTGCCAGCAGCGTAGGTAGGACAGGGGGCTTCGATGAGCAGTTCTTC. The encoded protein is CASSVGRTGGFDEQFF.

This chain links TRBV7-6 with TRBJ1-1; D perhaps matches TRBD1 (5 bases). CDR3 length: 14 residues. Germline V CDR1 and CDR2: SGHVS, FNYEAQ. With 1 base removed from V and 2 bases from J, the gap between germline ends came to 8 bases. The CDR3 nucleotides read TGTGCCAGCAGCTTAGGGGGCTTCAACACTGAAGCTTTCTTT. It is translated as CASSLGGFNTEAFF.

This clonotype was recorded a few times. V usage is TRBV20-1 and J usage is TRBJ2-3; D possibly matches TRBD1 or TRBD2 (5 bases each). Germline V lookup: CDR1 DFQATT, CDR2 SNEGSKA (reference sequence). This CDR3 comprises 15 residues. Trimming removed 6 bases from V and 6 bases from J, with 22 bases in between. In DNA, the CDR3 is TGCAGTGCCGAGGGACGGAACGGCCGGCGGGATACGCAGTATTTT. It translates to CSAEGRNGRRDTQYF.

This sequence joins TRBV2 and TRBJ1-4; possibly TRBD1 for D (6 bases). V was shortened by 6 bases and J by 3 bases, with 11 bases between the two germline ends. This CDR3 is 14 amino acids long. From germline, CDR1 is SNHLY and CDR2 FYNNEI. The CDR3 loop reads CASSGGAANEKLFF. The CDR3 DNA is TGTGCCAGCAGCGGGGGGGCAGCTAATGAAAAACTGTTTTTT.

V gene TRBV5-1 combines with J gene TRBJ2-1, with 12 bases aligning to TRBD2. The CDR3 is 16 residues long. V lost 3 bases to trimming and J lost 7 bases; unmatched junction nucleotides: 8. CDR1 SGHRS and CDR2 YFSETQ come from the germline V gene. In DNA, the CDR3 is TGCGCCAGCAGCTACCCTAGCGGGGGGGCTTCTAATGAGCAGTTCTTC. Translation: CASSYPSGGASNEQFF.

Ten or more counts support this clonotype. The V gene is TRBV5-1, the J gene TRBJ1-1; D perhaps matches TRBD1 (6 bases). Per germline, CDR1 SGHRS and CDR2 YFSETQ. The CDR3 totals 14 residues. The ends were cut back, 5 bases at V and 1 base at J, with 12 bases in the middle. The CDR3 DNA follows: TGCGCCAGCAGTTCTGGGACACCGAACACTGAAGCTTTCTTT. As protein: CASSSGTPNTEAFF.

This clonotype was picked up many times. The chain combines TRBV2 with TRBJ2-2, with D uncertain. The V end lost 1 base, the J end lost 5 bases, and 8 bases lay between the germline ends. The CDR3 has 14 amino acids. The germline CDR1 and CDR2 sequences are SNHLY and FYNNEI. CDR3 sequence reads: CASSEDEDTGELFF. The CDR3, as DNA: TGTGCCAGCAGTGAAGACGAGGATACCGGGGAGCTGTTTTTT.

This clonotype showed up just a few times. The chain uses TRBV7-6 and TRBJ2-1; 8 bases are shared with TRBD2. V shed 1 base and J 7 bases; nucleotides not matched to a gene: 6. Germline-derived CDR1 and CDR2 are SGHVS and FNYEAQ. This CDR3 contains 15 residues. The CDR3 loop is CASSLVVTSVNEQFF. As DNA, the CDR3 is TGTGCCAGCAGCTTAGTGGTGACTAGCGTAAATGAGCAGTTCTTC.